This TCR beta chain is from a study of cytomegalovirus exposure and HLA in healthy donors. Study background: Early on, a data release was issued that held about 85 million unique TCRs from HLA-typed donors. Study-wide points: Across donors, most TCRs were seen rarely, yet some public ones were widespread. Likely technical artifact: a cluster of highly shared sequence variants. In an earlier analysis, in roughly 580 donors, most V segments appeared productive either ~90% or ~30% of the time.

Amplification used 60 Vbeta primers and 13 Jbeta primers. Assay: immunoSEQ multiplex PCR; the TCRdb copy retains only in-frame clones and omits some. The sample lists about 160,000 clones, approximately 80% occurring once. Regarding this clone: What it binds is not known.

The germline V gene has CDR1 SQVTM and CDR2 ANQGSEA. V shed 7 bases and J 1 base; nucleotides not matched to a gene: 3. The CDR3 has 12 amino acids. This chain connects TRBV29-1 to TRBJ1-1; TRBD1 agrees at 7 bases. This receptor was identified in a man aged 45-65 years in good health and CMV-seropositive. The sequenced material came from PBMCs. DNA of the CDR3: TGCAGCGCATGGACAGGGAACACTGAAGCTTTCTTT. This codes for CSAWTGNTEAFF.